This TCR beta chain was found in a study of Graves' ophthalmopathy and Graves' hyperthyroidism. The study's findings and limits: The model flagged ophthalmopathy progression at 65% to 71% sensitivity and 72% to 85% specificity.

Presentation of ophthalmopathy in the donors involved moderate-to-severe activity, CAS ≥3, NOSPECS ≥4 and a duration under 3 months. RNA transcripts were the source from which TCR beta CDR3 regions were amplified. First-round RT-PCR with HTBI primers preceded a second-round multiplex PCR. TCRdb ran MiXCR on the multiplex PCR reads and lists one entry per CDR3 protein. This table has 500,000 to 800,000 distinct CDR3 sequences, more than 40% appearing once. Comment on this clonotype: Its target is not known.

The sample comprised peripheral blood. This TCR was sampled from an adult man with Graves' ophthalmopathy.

In nucleotides, the CDR3 is TGCAGTGCTAGAGTAGCGGGAGGTTATGAGACCCAGTACTTC. Protein product: CSARVAGGYETQYF. The rearrangement uses TRBV20-1 and TRBJ2-5; 10 bases agree with TRBD2. CDR1 is DFQATT and CDR2 is SNEGSKA in the germline V gene (reference sequence). V lost 1 base, J lost 5 bases, and 4 bases stayed unmatched. The CDR3 runs 14 residues.